This T cell receptor (beta chain) was found in a study of cytomegalovirus exposure and HLA in healthy donors. Study-level information: About 80 million unique TCR sequences came from HLA-typed donors in an early release. Study-level findings and limits: High sensitivity and specificity were reportedly achieved when the classifier diagnosed cytomegalovirus status.

This CDR3 comprises 19 residues. The junction had 17 bases not matched to a gene; V was cut back by 1 base and J by 3 bases. Germline V CDR1 and CDR2: SGHRS, YFSETQ. With 60 Vbeta and 13 Jbeta primers, the PCR was carried out. Measured with immunoSEQ multiplex PCR; TCRdb has only the in-frame clones, and not every one. Found here are some 90,000 clones, approximately 80% of them singletons; the top ten hold 20% to 25%. For this clone: Its antigen is currently unknown.

The donors were healthy bone marrow donors. The sample taken for sequencing was PBMCs. The gene calls are TRBV5-1 and TRBJ2-7, with 9 bases lining up with TRBD1. The sequence derives from a woman in her forties or fifties in good health and CMV-seropositive. The CDR3 DNA reads as TGCGCCAGCAGCTTGCACCCGGGCCGCGGGACAGGGAGGATCTACGAGCAGTACTTC. Translation: CASSLHPGRGTGRIYEQYF.